Below, 22 T cell receptor beta chains from the same sample are listed, as sequenced in a study of shared clonotypes between healthy human individuals. Libraries were prepared by immunoSEQ multiplex PCR; TCRdb keeps only in-frame clonotypes and omits some of them. The table has some 2,500,000 clones, around 92% seen once. The sequenced material came from naive CD4+ T cells from PBMCs. This sample's subset: CD45RA+ positively selected. These receptors were taken from a man younger than 35 in good health. Some clones in this sample may be carry-over from other donors' samples.

The rearrangement joins TRBV5-8 to TRBJ1-4; D remains unclear. V lost 4 bases to trimming and J lost 0 bases, with 13 bases between them. Germline V gene sequence: CDR1 SGHTS, CDR2 YDEGEE. The CDR3 length is 16 residues. The CDR3 spells CASSPRIRATNEKLFF. The DNA for the CDR3 is TGTGCCAGCAGCCCCCGAATCAGAGCAACTAATGAAAAACTGTTTTTT.

The chain carries TRBV4-1 and TRBJ1-1; D gene unclear. Germline V gene lookup returns CDR1 MGHRA and CDR2 YSYEKL. The V end lost 4 bases, the J end lost 3 bases, and 12 bases lay between the germline ends. This CDR3 has 14 residues. CDR3 residues: CASSPTRSHTEAFF. CDR3 coding DNA: TGCGCCAGCAGCCCCACCCGGTCCCACACTGAAGCTTTCTTT.

The CDR3 DNA reads as TGTGCCAGCAGTCTCCGGAGGAATCAAGAGACCCAGTACTTC. Its translation: CASSLRRNQETQYF. The chain recombines TRBV7-9 with TRBJ2-5, with D maybe TRBD2 (5 bases). V gave up 6 bases and J gave up 2 bases, with 13 bases separating them. Germline V lookup: CDR1 SEHNR, CDR2 FQNEAQ (reference sequence). This CDR3 has 14 residues. Using reference TRBV7-9 and TRBJ2-5 for the parts outside the CDR3, the full variable domain is DTGVSQNPRHKITKRGQNVTFRCDPISEHNRLYWYRQTLGQGPEFLTYFQNEAQLEKSRLLSDRFSAERPKGSFSTLEIQRTEQGDSAMYLCASSLRRNQETQYFGPGTRLLVL.

This clone was counted once. V and J are TRBV30 and TRBJ2-1, with TRBD1 identical over 9 bases. The trim removed 2 bases at V and 10 bases at J, leaving 6 bases unmatched. Germline assignment: CDR1 GTSNPN and CDR2 SVGIG (reference sequence). The CDR3 is 13 amino acids. CDR3 sequence: CAWSPGQGIEQFF. The CDR3 region has the DNA TGTGCCTGGAGTCCGGGACAGGGAATCGAGCAGTTCTTC.

This rearrangement joins TRBV10-3 to TRBJ2-7; 8 positions match TRBD2. V shed 6 bases, J shed 1 base, and the junction held 5 bases outside the gene matches. The CDR3 contains 14 residues. Per germline, CDR1 ENHRY and CDR2 SYGVKD. CDR3 DNA: TGTGCCATCAGCGGGGGGGCCAATTCCTACGAGCAGTACTTC. It codes for CAISGGANSYEQYF.

CDR3 DNA sequence: TGTGCCAGCAGCTTTTCTACTAGCGGGATTGTTCTTACGCAGTATTTT. Translation: CASSFSTSGIVLTQYF. The chain recombines TRBV7-2 with TRBJ2-3, with 10 nucleotides matching TRBD2. V trimming: 3 bases; J trimming: 8 bases; junction bases outside the gene matches: 11. CDR3 length equals 16 residues. CDR1 SGHTA and CDR2 FQGNSA come from the germline V gene.

This chain joins TRBV5-1 and TRBJ2-7; D is perhaps TRBD1 or TRBD2 (6 bases each). This CDR3 has 14 amino acids. Trimming removed 0 bases from V and 6 bases from J, with 13 bases in between. Germline CDR1 is SGHRS and CDR2 is YFSETQ. This CDR3 reads CASSLGGEGGEQYF. The DNA for the CDR3 is TGCGCCAGCAGCTTGGGCGGGGAAGGGGGCGAGCAGTACTTC.

This sequence joins TRBV5-1 and TRBJ1-4; possible D gene TRBD1, 6 bases. This CDR3 contains 17 residues. Trimming took off 0 bases at V and 8 bases at J, with 20 bases between the two ends. The germline gives CDR1 SGHRS, CDR2 YFSETQ. This CDR3 is CASSLGGTAQTGEKLFF. The CDR3 coding sequence is TGCGCCAGCAGCTTGGGGGGGACCGCTCAAACAGGGGAAAAACTGTTTTTT.

This chain links TRBV6-1 with TRBJ2-1; weak D call: TRBD2 (5 bases). V was trimmed by 5 bases and J by 7 bases, leaving 6 bases between them. Germline V CDR1 and CDR2: MNHNS, SASEGT. This CDR3 is 11 amino acids long. This chain's CDR3 is CASSWRNEQFF. The CDR3 bases are TGTGCCAGCAGTTGGAGGAATGAGCAGTTCTTC.

In its sample, this clone was seen once. This chain connects TRBV9 to TRBJ2-1; TRBD1 aligns across 7 bases. CDR1 and CDR2 (germline): SGDLS, YYNGEE. This CDR3 is built from 14 residues. The ends lost 3 bases at V and 16 bases at J; junction bases unmatched: 16. DNA for the CDR3: TGTGCCAGCAGCGCCGGACAGGCCCTGCCCGTCCTTTTCTTC. The encoded protein is CASSAGQALPVLFF.

The chain combines TRBV4-3 with TRBJ2-7; D ambiguous. The CDR3 sequence is 14 residues long. CDR1 is LGHNA, CDR2 YSLEER, per germline. V gave up 0 bases and J gave up 2 bases, with 8 bases separating them. This chain's CDR3 is CASSQDTLAYEQYF. The CDR3 DNA follows: TGCGCCAGCAGCCAAGATACCCTAGCCTACGAGCAGTACTTC.

The chain uses TRBV19 and TRBJ2-2, with 11 bases identical to TRBD2. Germline CDR1 is LNHDA and CDR2 is SQIVND (reference sequence). The V gene end was trimmed by 4 bases and the J gene end by 4 bases; junction bases not matched to a gene: 5. The CDR3 is 16 amino acids. The CDR3 DNA follows: TGTGCCAGTAGTACAATAGCGGGAGGGGGCACCGGGGAGCTGTTTTTT. Its protein product is CASSTIAGGGTGELFF. The complete variable domain, with remaining parts taken from reference TRBV19 and TRBJ2-2, reads DGGITQSPKYLFRKEGQNVTLSCEQNLNHDAMYWYRQDPGQGLRLIYYSQIVNDFQKGDIAEGYSVSREKKESFPLTVTSAQKNPTAFYLCASSTIAGGGTGELFFGEGSRLTVL.

The chain links TRBV19 to TRBJ2-2, with 9 positions matching TRBD2. The CDR3 is made up of 18 amino acids. CDR1 is LNHDA and CDR2 is SQIVND in the germline V gene (reference sequence). J gave up 6 bases and V 7 bases, and 18 bases lay outside the gene matches. The CDR3 here is CASIKLAGLALSPGELFF. CDR3 coding DNA: TGTGCCAGTATCAAATTGGCGGGACTAGCTCTTTCACCCGGGGAGCTGTTTTTT.

This sequence joins TRBV28 and TRBJ2-2; weak D call: TRBD2 (6 bases). Trimming cost V 5 bases and J 0 bases, with 13 bases left between them. The CDR3 is 16 residues long. Germline V gene data show CDR1 as MDHEN and CDR2 as SYDVKM. CDR3 loop: CASSLRDLPNTGELFF. CDR3 in DNA: TGTGCCAGCAGTCTCCGGGACTTACCGAACACCGGGGAGCTGTTTTTT.

The rearrangement links TRBV6-1 to TRBJ1-1, with no clear D. The CDR3 covers 14 residues. Germline-derived CDR1 and CDR2 are MNHNS and SASEGT. V was shortened by 2 bases and J by 0 bases, with 7 bases between the two germline ends. The CDR3 coding sequence is TGTGCCAGCAGTGAATCGTGGGTGAACACTGAAGCTTTCTTT. It encodes CASSESWVNTEAFF.

This chain connects TRBV10-3 to TRBJ2-6, with 7 positions matching TRBD1. This CDR3 has 16 amino acids. The trim removed 0 bases at V and 6 bases at J, leaving 5 bases unmatched. Germline V lookup: CDR1 ENHRY, CDR2 SYGVKD. This CDR3 reads CAISESGGLAANVLTF. The CDR3 DNA is TGTGCCATCAGTGAGTCAGGGGGCCTTGCGGCCAACGTCCTGACTTTC.

This sequence joins TRBV18 and TRBJ2-7; 8 bases are a match to TRBD1. Trimming removed 5 bases from V and 1 base from J; junction bases left unmatched: 13. The germline gives CDR1 KGHSH, CDR2 LQKENI. The CDR3 sequence is 17 residues long. The CDR3 coding sequence is TGTGCCAGCTCATCACTGGGACAGGAGGGGTTTTCCTACGAGCAGTACTTC. Translating it yields CASSSLGQEGFSYEQYF.

The V call is TRBV4-1, the J call TRBJ2-3, with D tentatively TRBD1 or TRBD2 (6 bases each). This CDR3 has 16 residues. The V and J ends lost 1 base and 3 bases respectively, with 14 bases between them. In germline, CDR1 is MGHRA, CDR2 YSYEKL. The CDR3 DNA is TGCGCCAGCAGCCAAGGAGTAGGGGGGCTGACAGATACGCAGTATTTT. Translation gives CASSQGVGGLTDTQYF.

This clone was observed a few times. The chain combines TRBV6-1 with TRBJ2-1; the match to TRBD2 covers 11 bases. CDR3 length equals 15 residues. Trimming removed 4 bases from V and 4 bases from J; junction bases left unmatched: 3. Germline loops: CDR1 MNHNS, CDR2 SASEGT. The CDR3 protein is CASSGSGGGYNEQFF. In DNA, the CDR3 is TGTGCCAGCAGTGGTAGCGGGGGGGGATACAATGAGCAGTTCTTC.

The chain uses TRBV6-5 and TRBJ1-1; D not resolved. CDR3 size: 12 residues. Germline loops: CDR1 MNHEY, CDR2 SVGAGI. The V gene lost 6 bases and the J gene lost 0 bases, with 5 bases spanning the gap. CDR3 sequence (DNA): TGTGCCAGCAGGGAACTGAACACTGAAGCTTTCTTT. It encodes CASRELNTEAFF.

The CDR3 region is CASTHVAGGLRGYTF. CDR3 DNA: TGTGCCAGCACCCACGTCGCAGGGGGCCTTCGGGGCTACACCTTC. The chain couples TRBV6-5 to TRBJ1-2, with TRBD1 matching over 8 bases. The germline V gene encodes CDR1 MNHEY and CDR2 SVGAGI. The junction had 15 bases not matched to a gene; V was cut back by 7 bases and J by 8 bases. The CDR3 consists of 15 residues.

About this clone itself: At one end, the junction sequence differs from germline, possibly due to a read error. The genes are TRBV6-6 and TRBJ1-1; the D gene is possibly TRBD1 (5 bases). This CDR3 contains 11 residues. Germline V lookup: CDR1 MNHNY, CDR2 SVGAGI (reference sequence). The CDR3: CASSWGGFSSF. CDR3 bases: TGTGCCAGCAGTTGGGGGGGGTTTTCTTCCTTT.